This TCR beta chain was sequenced during a study of blood T cells in healthy people across ages (dated by TCRdb to between 2015 and 2017). Some background on the complete study: In model experiments, template switching captured about one uniquely barcoded TCR beta cDNA molecule for every two T cells. To track age-related changes in TCR beta repertoire diversity, the study relied on deep sequencing normalized with unique cDNA molecular identifiers. Four age groups were formed from the donors: young (average around 15 years), middle-aged (approximately 40), aged (approximately 60) and long-lived (roughly 81). Donors of different ages were randomly distributed across sequencing lanes to avoid experimental bias. For two donors (one aged 18 to 29 and one aged 80 or older), the study analyzed two additional independent replicas of 1 million unique cDNA reads from the same blood draw.

V is trimmed back by 11 bases and J by 7 bases, and the junction contains 13 bases that no gene match accounts for. Sequences MDHEN (CDR1) and SYDVKM (CDR2) are obtained from the germline V gene. The CDR3 spans 14 residues, from the cysteine through the phenylalanine. This entry keeps only the CDR3 DNA: 42 bases, framed from base 1. To prepare the library, 5' RACE was applied. Instrument on record: Illumina HiSeq 2500. A second PCR of roughly 6 to 11 cycles was performed with a sample-barcoded 5' primer and a J-beta primer mix. Each TCR beta cDNA molecule received a unique molecular identifier from a template-switch 5' adaptor carrying 12 random nucleotides. At least 2.5 million CDR3-containing paired-end reads were obtained from each sample. The Mint cDNA synthesis kit, primed by a TRBC-specific oligonucleotide, was used to synthesize first-strand cDNA from all RNA. All cDNA was treated with uracil-DNA glycosylase and then went through a first 18-cycle PCR with the universal primers M1SS and BC2_uni_R. The authors' analysis ran thus. Normalization of each sample was performed by random selection of 1 million high-quality reads, each carrying a distinct molecular identifier. Instead of being binned into consensus sequences, reads that shared molecular identifiers were thrown out. MiTCR, with a Q25 quality threshold and the strictest error-elimination algorithm, was used for CDR3 identification, clonotype clustering and error correction. Lower-bound total TCR beta diversity was estimated with a nonparametric unseen species model using Euler transformation. Through fastp at Q25 and MiXCR, TCRdb rebuilt clones from the public reads, retaining in-frame beta chains. Each CDR3 protein gets just one entry, which takes the most common genes and DNA from the rows behind it. The V and J calls come from TCRdb's annotation, not from the publication. This sample gives about 1.7 million distinct CDR3 sequences in total; approximately 28% of them show up just once. The leading ten clones occupy 7.7% of the sample.

Systemically healthy Caucasian individuals from Russia, some 38 in total and aged 6 to 90 years, were included as donors. Each donor gave ten milliliters of peripheral blood, drawn into EDTA-treated Vacutainer tubes. PBMCs were isolated by Ficoll-Paque density-gradient centrifugation, with at least 6 million obtained per sample. Trizol reagent was used to extract total RNA from PBMCs, with at least 6 micrograms per sample. The percentages of naive CD45RAhigh/CD27high T cells were determined by flow cytometry on a PBMC aliquot from every donor. The study at large found these results: Compared with the aged group, more naive CD4+ T cells, fewer expanded clones and increased TCR diversity were shown by the long-lived group, suggesting age selection. Estimates of total diversity based on one million sequenced T cells were regarded as lower bounds and as underestimates. Since profiling was done on bulk unsorted PBMCs, naive and antigen-experienced compartments could not be conclusively compared. As age increased, observed TCR beta diversity per million T cells dropped in a roughly linear way, and a significant reduction was already evident by age 40. Because the CMV infection status of the donors was unknown, age-related changes in expanded clonotypes may potentially have been confounded. There was a strong correlation between observed TCR beta diversity and the percentage of naive T cells measured by flow cytometry.

This clonotype has only a few counts. There is no known antigen for this receptor. No quality values exist for individual bases; no much larger clone is one base distant. This TCR came from a woman aged 25 to 39 in good health. Sequencing was done on a sample of blood. The chain couples TRBV28 to TRBJ2-1, with 8 bases in between that match TRBD2. The bases read TGTGCCGCCACTAACGGGGGGGCTTGGAATGAGCAGTTCTTC. Its amino acids are CAATNGGAWNEQFF.